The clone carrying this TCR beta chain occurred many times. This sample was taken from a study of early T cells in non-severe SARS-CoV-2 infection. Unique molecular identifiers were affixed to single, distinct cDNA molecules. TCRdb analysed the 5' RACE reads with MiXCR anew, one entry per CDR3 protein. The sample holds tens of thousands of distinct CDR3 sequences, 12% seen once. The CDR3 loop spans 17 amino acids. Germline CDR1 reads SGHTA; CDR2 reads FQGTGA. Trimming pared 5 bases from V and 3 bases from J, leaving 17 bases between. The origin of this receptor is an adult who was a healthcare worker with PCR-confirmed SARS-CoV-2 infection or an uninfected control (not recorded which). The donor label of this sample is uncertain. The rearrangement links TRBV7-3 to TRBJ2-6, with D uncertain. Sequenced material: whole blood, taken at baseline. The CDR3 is CASSPVPQAFGANVLTF. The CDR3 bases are TGTGCCAGCAGCCCTGTCCCCCAGGCATTTGGGGCCAACGTCCTGACTTTC.